Shown below are 21 T cell receptor beta chains from a single sample sequenced in a study of PD-1 blockade in classical Hodgkin lymphoma. Time point noted: cycle 4 day 1 (C4D1), after five to seven weeks of nivolumab. Every patient experienced relapse after autologous stem cell transplantation, and brentuximab vedotin exposure varied. Profiled with immunoSEQ multiplex PCR; TCRdb holds only in-frame clones, not every one. This table holds some 9,700 clones, about 82% found once. The sequenced sample was peripheral blood mononuclear cells (PBMCs), obtained before the fourth cycle of nivolumab. Every receptor here comes from a human donor with classical Hodgkin lymphoma.

This rearrangement joins TRBV2 to TRBJ2-7; weak D call: TRBD1 (5 bases). Germline CDR1 and CDR2: SNHLY and FYNNEI. CDR3 length equals 14 residues. Between the trimmed V and J ends, which lost 7 bases and 0 bases, there was a span of 13 bases. CDR3 region: CASTGWSSSYEQYF. Written as DNA, the CDR3 is TGTGCCAGCACAGGGTGGTCCAGCTCCTACGAGCAGTACTTC.

The chain joins TRBV27 to TRBJ2-2, with D possibly TRBD1 on 5 matching bases. Germline CDR1 reads MNHEY; CDR2 reads SMNVEV (reference sequence). CDR3 length: 14 residues. Between the trimmed V and J ends, which lost 3 bases and 5 bases, there was a span of 10 bases. Here the CDR3 reads CASSFNRGTGELFF. CDR3 DNA sequence: TGTGCCAGCAGTTTCAATAGGGGAACCGGGGAGCTGTTTTTT.

V and J are TRBV6-1 and TRBJ2-7, with D possibly called TRBD1 or TRBD2 (5 bases each). The CDR3 runs to 15 residues. CDR1 and CDR2 from the germline V gene are MNHNS and SASEGT. V lost 7 bases and J lost 2, with 18 bases in between. DNA for the CDR3: TGTGCCAGCAAGATGTATGGGGACCGGACCTACGAGCAGTACTTC. This gives the protein CASKMYGDRTYEQYF.

The chain links TRBV6-5 to TRBJ2-3; D is uncertain. Trimming took 2 bases from V and 0 from J, leaving 9 bases between them. Germline CDR1 reads MNHEY; CDR2 reads SVGAGI. This CDR3 region has 15 residues. The CDR3 DNA reads as TGTGCCAGCAGTTACGATCCCGGAAGCACAGATACGCAGTATTTT. Protein: CASSYDPGSTDTQYF.

The V and J genes are TRBV19 and TRBJ1-2; D gene ambiguous. Germline-derived CDR1 and CDR2 are LNHDA and SQIVND (reference sequence). The V and J ends lost 7 bases and 8 bases respectively, with 14 bases between them. CDR3 length equals 12 residues. This chain's CDR3 is CASTSRSWGYTF. CDR3 DNA sequence: TGTGCCAGTACGAGTCGCTCCTGGGGCTACACCTTC.

This clone was counted a single time. The chain couples TRBV5-1 to TRBJ2-1; D is possibly TRBD1 or TRBD2 (5 bases each). V shed 4 bases and J shed 6 bases, with 17 bases lying between them. The germline V gene has CDR1 SGHRS and CDR2 YFSETQ. The CDR3 loop spans 15 amino acids. CDR3 DNA sequence: TGCGCCAGCAGCGGGACCGGGACGCCCTCCAATGAGCAGTTCTTC. Protein: CASSGTGTPSNEQFF.

The chain carries TRBV29-1 and TRBJ2-3, with 9 bases identical to TRBD2. The V gene's germline CDR1 is SQVTM and CDR2 ANQGSEA. The CDR3 is made up of 14 amino acids. Trimming took 4 bases from V and 2 from J; bases not matched to a gene: 4. This CDR3 is CSVARGGNTDTQYF. The CDR3 DNA reads TGCAGCGTTGCGCGGGGGGGAAACACAGATACGCAGTATTTT.

The V call is TRBV15, the J call TRBJ1-1; tentatively, D is TRBD1 (5 bases). Germline loops: CDR1 LNHNV, CDR2 YYDKDF (reference sequence). The V end was cut by 1 base, the J end by 7 bases, with 10 bases between. This CDR3 is built from 13 residues. The CDR3 here is CATSRGDSGEAFF. In nucleotides, the CDR3 is TGTGCCACCAGCAGAGGTGACAGCGGTGAAGCTTTCTTT.

V gene TRBV28 combines with J gene TRBJ1-2, with D uncertain. V lost 7 bases and J 1 base, leaving 10 bases between the germline ends. This CDR3 has 13 amino acids. Germline CDR1 MDHEN, CDR2 SYDVKM. The DNA for the CDR3 is TGTGCCAGCACCGGTGGAGGTAACTATGGCTACACCTTC. This codes for CASTGGGNYGYTF.

Details on this clone: A junction end diverges from the germline sequence, so it may reflect a read error. V gene TRBV7-9 combines with J gene TRBJ2-5, with D perhaps matching TRBD2 (5 bases). This CDR3 is 13 amino acids long. Germline CDR1 reads SEHNR; CDR2 reads FQNEAQ (reference sequence). This CDR3 reads CASSRSGRWAQHF. The CDR3 DNA reads TGTGCCAGCAGCCGAAGCGGTCGTTGGGCCCAGCACTTC.

The chain recombines TRBV6-1 with TRBJ1-5; 7 positions match TRBD1. V lost 7 bases and J lost 6; bases outside the gene matches: 12. The CDR3 runs to 15 residues. From germline, CDR1 is MNHNS and CDR2 SASEGT. The CDR3 region has the DNA TGTGCCAGCACCCCGGCACAGGGGAATAGTCAGCCCCAGCATTTT. It specifies CASTPAQGNSQPQHF.

V usage is TRBV7-9 and J usage is TRBJ2-7; D is unclear. Germline CDR1 reads SEHNR; CDR2 reads FQNEAQ (reference sequence). Trimming shortened V by 5 bases and J by 0 bases, and 8 bases separated the two germline ends. This CDR3 is built from 13 residues. The DNA of the CDR3 is TGTGCCAGCAGCCCGTCGGGCTCCTACGAGCAGTACTTC. Amino acid sequence: CASSPSGSYEQYF.

The genes are TRBV11-2 and TRBJ2-1; 13 nucleotides agree with TRBD2. Unmatched junction bases numbered 4, after V lost 0 bases and J lost 11 bases. From germline, CDR1 is SGHAT and CDR2 FQNNGV. CDR3 size: 15 residues. In nucleotides, the CDR3 is TGTGCCAGCAGCTTAGAACTAGCGGGAGGGTTCAAGCAGTTCTTC. It is translated as CASSLELAGGFKQFF. Full variable domain (missing parts from reference TRBV11-2 and TRBJ2-1): EAGVAQSPRYKIIEKRQSVAFWCNPISGHATLYWYQQILGQGPKLLIQFQNNGVVDDSQLPKDRFSAERLKGVDSTLKIQPAKLEDSAVYLCASSLELAGGFKQFFGPGTRLTVL.

The chain uses TRBV30 and TRBJ2-3; D is ambiguous. The CDR3 runs to 12 residues. Germline V gives CDR1 GTSNPN, CDR2 SVGIG (reference sequence). Deletions cut 2 bases from V and 4 bases from J, with 7 bases between. The CDR3 DNA follows: TGTGCCTGGAGTAAAGCCGCAGATACGCAGTATTTT. This sequence encodes CAWSKAADTQYF.

The rearrangement uses TRBV15 and TRBJ2-5; the D is unclear. V lost 0 bases and J 3 bases, leaving 5 bases between the germline ends. This CDR3 region has 13 residues. Germline CDR1 LNHNV, CDR2 YYDKDF (reference sequence). The chain's CDR3 is CATSREPEETQYF. The CDR3 DNA sequence: TGTGCCACCAGCAGAGAACCCGAAGAGACCCAGTACTTC.

This chain connects TRBV7-9 to TRBJ2-1; 7 positions match TRBD1. With V trimmed by 6 bases and J by 2 bases, 7 bases remained unmatched. This CDR3 region has 15 residues. Germline V gene lookup returns CDR1 SEHNR and CDR2 FQNEAQ (reference sequence). The CDR3 loop is CASRKQGFAYNEQFF. The CDR3 bases are TGTGCCAGCAGGAAACAGGGGTTCGCCTACAATGAGCAGTTCTTC.

The chain combines TRBV18 with TRBJ1-3, with D possibly being TRBD1 (6 bases). V lost 0 bases to trimming and J lost 2 bases, with 17 bases between them. The CDR3 has 18 residues. Germline-derived CDR1 and CDR2 are KGHSH and LQKENI. CDR3 loop: CASSPPRGQALAGNTIYF. DNA for the CDR3: TGTGCCAGCTCACCACCGCGGGGGCAGGCTTTGGCTGGAAACACCATATATTTT.

The chain carries TRBV5-1 and TRBJ2-4; D is uncertain. The CDR3 consists of 14 residues. Trimming left V 0 bases short and J 8 bases short, with 12 bases between. Germline assignment: CDR1 SGHRS and CDR2 YFSETQ. CDR3 sequence: CASSLGYQRDIQYF. The DNA of the CDR3 is TGCGCCAGCAGCTTGGGGTACCAAAGGGACATTCAGTACTTC. Full variable domain (rest looked up from reference TRBV5-1 and TRBJ2-4): KAGVTQTPRYLIKTRGQQVTLSCSPISGHRSVSWYQQTPGQGLQFLFEYFSETQRNKGNFPGRFSGRQFSNSRSEMNVSTLELGDSALYLCASSLGYQRDIQYFGAGTRLSVL.

The chain uses TRBV28 and TRBJ2-7; 9 bases agree with TRBD1. The ends lost 4 bases at V and 5 bases at J; junction bases unmatched: 9. Looked up from germline, CDR1 is MDHEN and CDR2 is SYDVKM. This CDR3 has 15 amino acids. DNA of the CDR3: TGTGCCAGCAGTTCCGCCGGGACAGGGTTAAACGAGCAGTACTTC. Its protein is CASSSAGTGLNEQYF.

As for this clone: At one boundary the junction diverges from the germline segment, which might be a read error. The V gene is TRBV2, the J gene TRBJ1-6; D remains unclear. This CDR3 is built from 11 residues. Germline loops: CDR1 SNHLY, CDR2 FYNNEI. The CDR3 region is CATSLNSPLHF. CDR3 bases: TGTGCCACCAGTTTAAATTCACCCCTCCACTTT.

This clone ranks as large. V is TRBV30 and J is TRBJ2-7; D tentatively reads TRBD1 or TRBD2 (7 bases each). CDR1 GTSNPN and CDR2 SVGIG come from the germline V gene (reference sequence). Trimming shortened V by 5 bases and J by 7 bases, and 18 bases separated the two germline ends. The CDR3 spans 13 residues. CDR3 bases: TGTGCCTGGGCTTATGACAGGGAGGGGGAGCAGTACTTC. It codes for CAWAYDREGEQYF.